This T cell receptor (beta chain) was identified in a study of response to subunit inactivated influenza vaccine. Note on this clonotype: Its antigen is not known.

General observations from the study: The authors put forward the suggestion that each seasonal influenza vaccination may bring in only a limited number of new T cells.

This CDR3 has 13 amino acids. The germline gives CDR1 DFQATT, CDR2 SNEGSKA (reference sequence). V was shortened by 2 bases and J by 4 bases, with 9 bases between the two germline ends. TCRdb processed the RT-PCR reads anew with MiXCR; each CDR3 protein has one entry. The table includes hundreds of thousands of distinct CDR3 sequences, more than 10% detected once. Sample: non-naive T cells sorted from PBMCs, taken around two weeks before vaccination. This TCR came from a man aged 50-59 years who received an inactivated influenza vaccine. This sequence joins TRBV20-1 and TRBJ1-5; a weak D match, TRBD1 (6 bases). CDR3 in DNA: TGCAGTGCTAGACAGGGGCCTAATCAGCCCCAGCATTTT. Translating it yields CSARQGPNQPQHF.